The subject of this entry is one TCR beta chain. This may stem from a read error, because a much larger clone lies one nucleotide away. Germline loops: CDR1 DFQATT, CDR2 SNEGSKA (reference sequence). CDR3 length equals 13 residues. Trimming stripped 0 bases from V and 6 bases from J, with 11 bases between. The data were taken from a study of molecular identifiers for immune sequencing clone quantification. Each CDR3 protein is one row after TCRdb ran MiXCR on the PCR reads. The sample yields approximately 590,000 distinct CDR3 sequences, roughly 25% seen once. CD8+CD4-CCR7+CD45RA+ sorting gave the naive CD8 T cells.

Material: naive CD8+ T cells from blood, with Jurkat cell RNA spiked in. Sample subset: FACS-sorted CD8+CD4-CCR7+CD45RA+ naive T cells. This receptor was obtained from a human donor in good health. Some libraries in this study had Jurkat cell RNA spiked in. V and J are TRBV20-1 and TRBJ1-2; no clear D gene. CDR3: CSARDPRTNGYTF. The CDR3 DNA reads TGCAGTGCTAGAGATCCCAGGACTAATGGCTACACCTTC.